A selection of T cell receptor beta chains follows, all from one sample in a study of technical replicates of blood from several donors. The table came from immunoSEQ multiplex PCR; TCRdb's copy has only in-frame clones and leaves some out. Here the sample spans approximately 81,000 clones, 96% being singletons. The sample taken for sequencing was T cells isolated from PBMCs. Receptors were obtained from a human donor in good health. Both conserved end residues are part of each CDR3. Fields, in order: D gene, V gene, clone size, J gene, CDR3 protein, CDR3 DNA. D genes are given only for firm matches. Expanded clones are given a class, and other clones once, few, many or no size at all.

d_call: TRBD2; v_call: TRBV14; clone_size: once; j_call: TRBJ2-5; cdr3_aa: CASSQLAGVKTQYF; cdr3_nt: TGTGCCAGCAGCCAACTAGCGGGAGTCAAGACCCAGTACTTC
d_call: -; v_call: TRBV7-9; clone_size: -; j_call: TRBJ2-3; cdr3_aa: CASSFQRTSTDTQYF; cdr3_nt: TGTGCCAGCAGCTTTCAGCGGACTAGCACAGATACGCAGTATTTT
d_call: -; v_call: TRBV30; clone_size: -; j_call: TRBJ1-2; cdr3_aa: CAWSLGLGYTF; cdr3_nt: TGTGCCTGGAGTTTGGGACTTGGCTACACCTTC
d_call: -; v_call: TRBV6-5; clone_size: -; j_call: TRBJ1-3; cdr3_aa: CASSQDRSGNTIYF; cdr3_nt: TGTGCCAGCAGCCAGGACAGATCCGGAAACACCATATATTTT
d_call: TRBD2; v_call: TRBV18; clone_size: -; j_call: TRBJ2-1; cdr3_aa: CASSQLAGGTYNEQFF; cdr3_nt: TGTGCCAGCTCACAACTAGCGGGAGGTACCTACAATGAGCAGTTCTTC
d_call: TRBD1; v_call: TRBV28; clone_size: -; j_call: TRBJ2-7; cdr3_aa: CASSFGQGGRYEQYF; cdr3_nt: TGTGCCAGCAGTTTCGGCCAAGGGGGCAGGTACGAGCAGTACTTC
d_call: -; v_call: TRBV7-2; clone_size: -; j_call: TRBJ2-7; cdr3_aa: CASSLASGNNYEQYF; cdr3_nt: TGTGCCAGCAGCTTAGCTAGCGGCAACAACTACGAGCAGTACTTC
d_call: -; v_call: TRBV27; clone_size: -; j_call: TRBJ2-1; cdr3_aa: CASSLRVLNEQFF; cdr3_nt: TGTGCCAGCAGTTTGAGGGTACTCAATGAGCAGTTCTTC
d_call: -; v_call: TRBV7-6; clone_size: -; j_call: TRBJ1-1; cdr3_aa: CASSSPGTEAFF; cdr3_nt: TGTGCCAGCAGCTCCCCGGGGACTGAAGCTTTCTTT
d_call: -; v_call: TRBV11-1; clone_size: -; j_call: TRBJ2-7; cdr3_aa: CASSYLSSTGEQYF; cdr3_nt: TGTGCCAGCAGCTACTTATCCTCTACGGGCGAGCAGTACTTC
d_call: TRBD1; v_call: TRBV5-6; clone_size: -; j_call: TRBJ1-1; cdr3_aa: CASSLRTGLGLAFF; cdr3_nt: TGTGCCAGCAGCCTGCGGACAGGGTTAGGCTTGGCTTTCTTT
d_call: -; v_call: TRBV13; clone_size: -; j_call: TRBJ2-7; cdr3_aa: CASSPGLRSYEQYF; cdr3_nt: TGTGCCAGCAGCCCGGGACTCCGCTCCTACGAGCAGTACTTC
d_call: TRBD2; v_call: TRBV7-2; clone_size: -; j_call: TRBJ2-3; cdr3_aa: CASSLRVGGADTQYF; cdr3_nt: TGTGCCAGCAGCTTAAGGGTGGGGGGGGCAGATACGCAGTATTTT
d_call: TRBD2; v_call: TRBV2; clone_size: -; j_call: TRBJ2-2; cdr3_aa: CAIQFVGAGGTGELFF; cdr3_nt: TGTGCCATCCAGTTTGTCGGAGCGGGAGGCACCGGGGAGCTGTTTTTT
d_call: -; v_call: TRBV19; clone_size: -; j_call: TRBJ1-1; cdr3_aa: CASSIKGVGNTEAFF; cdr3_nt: TGTGCCAGTAGTATAAAGGGGGTCGGAAACACTGAAGCTTTCTTT
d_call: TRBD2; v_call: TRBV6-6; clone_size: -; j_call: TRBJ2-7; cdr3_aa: CASSYSASGGNEQYF; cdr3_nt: TGTGCCAGCAGTTACTCTGCTAGCGGGGGGAACGAGCAGTACTTC
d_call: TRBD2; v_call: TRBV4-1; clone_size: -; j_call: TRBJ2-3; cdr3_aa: CASSQGLAGTDTQYF; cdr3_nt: TGCGCCAGCAGCCAAGGACTAGCGGGCACAGATACGCAGTATTTT
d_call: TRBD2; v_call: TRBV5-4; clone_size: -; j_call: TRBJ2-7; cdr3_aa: CASSLAGTSGSRYEQYF; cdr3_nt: TGTGCCAGCAGCTTGGCAGGGACTAGCGGGAGTAGATACGAGCAGTACTTC
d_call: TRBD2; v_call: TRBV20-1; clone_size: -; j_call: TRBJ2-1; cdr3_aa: CSASGAGAKFF; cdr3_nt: TGCAGTGCTAGCGGGGCGGGAGCTAAATTCTTC
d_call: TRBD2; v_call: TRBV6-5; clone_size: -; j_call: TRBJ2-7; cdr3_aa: CASSYSGGGYEQYF; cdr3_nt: TGTGCCAGCAGTTACTCCGGCGGGGGCTACGAGCAGTACTTC
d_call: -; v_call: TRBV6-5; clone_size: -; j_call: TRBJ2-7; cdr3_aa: CASSDGQRVYEQYF; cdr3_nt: TGTGCCAGCAGCGACGGACAAAGGGTCTACGAGCAGTACTTC
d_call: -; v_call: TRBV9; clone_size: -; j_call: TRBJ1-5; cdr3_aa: CASSGERGNQPQHF; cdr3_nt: TGTGCCAGCAGCGGTGAGAGGGGCAATCAGCCCCAGCATTTT
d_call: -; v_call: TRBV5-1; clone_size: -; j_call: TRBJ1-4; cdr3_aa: CASHPGGGATNEKLFF; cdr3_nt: TGCGCCAGCCACCCCGGTGGAGGCGCAACTAATGAAAAACTGTTTTTT
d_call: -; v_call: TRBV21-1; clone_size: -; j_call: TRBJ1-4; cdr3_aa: CASSKDNGTPLRGANEKLFF; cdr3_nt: TGTGCCAGCAGCAAAGACAACGGGACACCACTCAGAGGGGCTAATGAAAAACTGTTTTTT
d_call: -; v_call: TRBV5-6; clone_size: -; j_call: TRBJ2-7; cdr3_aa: CASSLEGLGGEQYF; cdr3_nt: TGTGCCAGCAGCTTGGAAGGGCTAGGGGGTGAGCAGTACTTC
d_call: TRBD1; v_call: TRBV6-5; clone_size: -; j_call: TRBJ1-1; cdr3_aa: CASSPTGEAEAFF; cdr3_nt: TGTGCCAGCAGTCCCACAGGGGAAGCTGAAGCTTTCTTT